The 14 T cell receptor beta chains listed next were all sequenced from one sample in a study of OX40 agonist ivuxolimab in advanced cancers. TCRdb's table, derived via immunoSEQ multiplex PCR, lists solely in-frame clones and lacks some. In the table there are roughly 30,000 clones, 90% of which are singletons. The source material was CD4+ or CD8+ T cells sorted from blood, sampled in a trial of the OX40 agonist ivuxolimab. These receptors were collected from an adult with an advanced solid tumor such as melanoma, head and neck, liver or kidney cancer.

CDR3 protein: CASSLDREGLNEQYF. CDR3 DNA: TGTGCCAGCAGCTTGGACCGGGAGGGCCTGAACGAGCAGTACTTC. V usage is TRBV5-6 and J usage is TRBJ2-7, with 8 bases matching TRBD2. The germline V gene encodes CDR1 SGHDT and CDR2 YYEEEE. V lost 0 bases to trimming and J lost 5 bases; unmatched junction nucleotides: 7. The CDR3 contains 15 residues.

The chain employs TRBV10-2 and TRBJ1-1; D is perhaps TRBD1 (5 bases). Germline CDR1 and CDR2: WSHSY and SAAADI. This CDR3 is 13 amino acids long. V gave up 8 bases and J gave up 0 bases, with 10 bases separating them. This CDR3 is CASGDGLNTEAFF. The CDR3 DNA reads TGCGCCAGCGGGGACGGGTTGAACACTGAAGCTTTCTTT.

The chain has TRBV7-9 and TRBJ1-2; D uncertain. The CDR3 consists of 14 residues. Germline CDR1 reads SEHNR; CDR2 reads FQNEAQ (reference sequence). The ends were cut back, 4 bases at V and 12 bases at J, with 21 bases in the middle. The CDR3 protein is CASSSSRHVSSHTF. CDR3 bases: TGTGCCAGCAGCTCTTCCCGACACGTCAGTAGTCACACCTTC. The full variable domain, with the rest looked up from reference TRBV7-9 and TRBJ1-2, is DTGVSQNPRHKITKRGQNVTFRCDPISEHNRLYWYRQTLGQGPEFLTYFQNEAQLEKSRLLSDRFSAERPKGSFSTLEIQRTEQGDSAMYLCASSSSRHVSSHTFGSGTRLTVV.

The gene calls are TRBV9 and TRBJ2-1; 10 bases align to TRBD2. Trimming removed 4 bases from V and 2 bases from J; junction bases left unmatched: 9. The CDR3 is 17 amino acids. Germline loops: CDR1 SGDLS, CDR2 YYNGEE. CDR3 nucleotides: TGTGCCAGCAGCCTACGAGTAGCGGGAGGTGCCTACAATGAGCAGTTCTTC. Translation gives CASSLRVAGGAYNEQFF.

V is TRBV10-1 and J is TRBJ2-1, with D perhaps TRBD1 (5 bases). From germline, CDR1 is WNHNN and CDR2 SYGVQD (reference sequence). V lost 0 bases and J lost 9, with 15 bases in between. The CDR3 runs 15 residues. The CDR3 bases are TGCGCCAGCAGTGAGTCTCAGGGTTTGGCGGCTGAGCAGTTCTTC. Residues: CASSESQGLAAEQFF.

The V and J genes are TRBV28 and TRBJ2-1; a weak D match, TRBD2 (5 bases). Trimming shortened V by 1 base and J by 0 bases, and 7 bases separated the two germline ends. The CDR3 has 15 residues. CDR1 MDHEN and CDR2 SYDVKM come from the germline V gene. The chain's CDR3 is CASSLSRGSYNEQFF. Here the CDR3 DNA reads TGTGCCAGCAGTTTATCCCGGGGCTCCTACAATGAGCAGTTCTTC.

The chain carries TRBV21-1 and TRBJ1-1; TRBD1, the table's D call, lacks a check against the DNA. TRBV21-1 is tagged as a pseudogene. This CDR3 region has 17 residues. The CDR3 loop reads CASSYRDRGLMNTEAFF. The CDR3, as DNA: TGTGCCAGCTCTTACCGGGACAGGGGACTGATGAACACTGAAGCTTTCTTT.

V gene TRBV29-1 combines with J gene TRBJ1-1; D might be TRBD1 (6 bases). V lost 5 bases and J lost 0, with 10 bases in between. The CDR3 totals 13 residues. CDR1 and CDR2 (germline): SQVTM, ANQGSEA. The CDR3 loop reads CSVTQGLNTEAFF. DNA of the CDR3: TGCAGCGTTACACAGGGCTTGAACACTGAAGCTTTCTTT. Using reference TRBV29-1 and TRBJ1-1 for the parts outside the CDR3, the full variable domain is SAVISQKPSRDICQRGTSLTIQCQVDSQVTMMFWYRQQPGQSLTLIATANQGSEATYESGFVIDKFPISRPNLTFSTLTVSNMSPEDSSIYLCSVTQGLNTEAFFGQGTRLTVV.

This clone was counted only a few times. The chain has TRBV11-2 and TRBJ1-1, with D possibly being TRBD1 (6 bases). CDR1 and CDR2 from the germline V gene are SGHAT and FQNNGV. V lost 6 bases, J lost 7 bases, and 15 bases lay in between. This CDR3 has 13 amino acids. DNA for the CDR3: TGTGCCAGCAGTATAGGGGGGCTCGTTGAAGCTTTCTTT. Its translation: CASSIGGLVEAFF.

The genes are TRBV6-1 and TRBJ1-6, with 11 bases lining up with TRBD1. The V gene end was trimmed by 4 bases and the J gene end by 3 bases; junction bases not matched to a gene: 2. Looked up from germline, CDR1 is MNHNS and CDR2 is SASEGT. This CDR3 comprises 16 residues. CDR3 amino acids: CASSVDRGLYNSPLHF. The CDR3 DNA sequence: TGTGCCAGCAGTGTGGACAGGGGGCTCTATAATTCACCCCTCCACTTT.

In this sample, this clone is medium-sized (0.01 to 0.1%). J is TRBJ1-2 and V is TRBV7-9; the D gene is possibly TRBD1 (5 bases). Germline V gives CDR1 SEHNR, CDR2 FQNEAQ (reference sequence). V lost 1 base and J 1 base, leaving 10 bases between the germline ends. The CDR3 runs to 15 residues. CDR3 sequence reads: CASSLEGAFNYGYTF. The CDR3, as DNA: TGTGCCAGCAGCTTAGAAGGGGCCTTTAACTATGGCTACACCTTC. Full variable domain (remainder filled in from reference TRBV7-9 and TRBJ1-2): DTGVSQNPRHKITKRGQNVTFRCDPISEHNRLYWYRQTLGQGPEFLTYFQNEAQLEKSRLLSDRFSAERPKGSFSTLEIQRTEQGDSAMYLCASSLEGAFNYGYTFGSGTRLTVV.

The rearrangement links TRBV13 to TRBJ1-1, with 7 bases identical to TRBD1. In germline, CDR1 is PRHDT, CDR2 FYEKMQ (reference sequence). CDR3 length: 14 residues. Losses at the gene ends were 3 bases for V and 1 base for J; bases not matched to a gene: 2. The CDR3, as DNA: TGTGCCAGCAGCTTTACAGGGGAGAACACTGAAGCTTTCTTT. Encoded protein: CASSFTGENTEAFF.

V and J are TRBV4-1 and TRBJ1-2, with D unclear. The germline gives CDR1 MGHRA, CDR2 YSYEKL. V was trimmed by 7 bases and J by 3 bases, leaving 15 bases between them. The CDR3 runs to 14 residues. CDR3 nucleotides: TGCGCCAGCAAGGGCCAGGAGACATACTATGGCTACACCTTC. This sequence encodes CASKGQETYYGYTF.

This clone was counted between two and nine times. The chain is built from TRBV27 and TRBJ2-1; 10 bases line up with TRBD2. This CDR3 is 14 amino acids long. The ends lost 4 bases at V and 8 bases at J; junction bases unmatched: 5. CDR1 and CDR2 (germline): MNHEY, SMNVEV (reference sequence). The CDR3 bases are TGTGCCAGCAGTTCACTAGCGGGGTATGATGAGCAGTTCTTC. Its translation: CASSSLAGYDEQFF.